What follows are 20 T cell receptor beta chains derived from one specimen sequenced in a study of monozygotic twins with inflammatory bowel disease. TCRdb reprocessed the 5' RACE reads and stores each CDR3 protein as one record, lacking DNA. The specimen's table records 440,000 or so distinct CDR3 sequences. Sequencing was performed on blood. The receptor source for this set is a human donor with ulcerative colitis or Crohn's disease, or a healthy co-twin of an affected twin (not recorded which).

This chain connects TRBV18 to TRBJ1-6; TCRdb's assignment of TRBD1 cannot be checked, as there is no DNA. The CDR3 consists of 16 residues. Looked up from germline, CDR1 is KGHSH and CDR2 is LQKENI. Here the CDR3 reads CASSEDRGVFDSPLHF.

The CDR3 sequence is CASRELAGGFYNEQFF. The genes are TRBV19 and TRBJ2-1; TCRdb designates TRBD2, a call that cannot be tested without DNA. CDR1 is LNHDA and CDR2 is SQIVND in the germline V gene (reference sequence). CDR3 size: 16 residues.

The genes are TRBV11-2 and TRBJ1-3; TCRdb indicates TRBD1, and absent DNA this call remains unverified. Per germline, CDR1 SGHAT and CDR2 FQNNGV. The CDR3 spans 17 residues. The CDR3 loop reads CASSSLMTGASGNTIYF.

The chain combines TRBV30 with TRBJ1-3; the TCRdb call, TRBD1, lacks DNA for checking. This CDR3 region has 14 residues. Germline V lookup: CDR1 GTSNPN, CDR2 SVGIG (reference sequence). This chain's CDR3 is CAWSEGGEGNTIYF.

The rearrangement uses TRBV13 and TRBJ2-7. The CDR3 is made up of 14 amino acids. Germline assignment: CDR1 PRHDT and CDR2 FYEKMQ (reference sequence). This CDR3 reads CASSPVGRAYEQYF.

The V call is TRBV7-9, the J call TRBJ2-3. Looked up from germline, CDR1 is SEHNR and CDR2 is FQNEAQ (reference sequence). This CDR3 is built from 13 residues. CDR3 sequence: CASSLGSENTQYF.

The V and J genes are TRBV7-9 and TRBJ1-1; as DNA is missing, the TRBD1 call by TCRdb cannot be tested. This CDR3 contains 14 residues. The germline gives CDR1 SEHNR, CDR2 FQNEAQ (reference sequence). This CDR3 is CASSLGNRGTEAFF.

The chain carries TRBV11-2 and TRBJ2-1. CDR1 and CDR2 (germline): SGHAT, FQNNGV. This CDR3 has 12 amino acids. This CDR3 reads CASSLILGEQFF.

The V gene is TRBV5-6, the J gene TRBJ1-1. CDR3 length: 13 residues. CDR1 is SGHDT and CDR2 is YYEEEE in the germline V gene. The CDR3 sequence: CASSFQVVAEAFF.

V usage is TRBV3-1 and J usage is TRBJ2-2; the TRBD2 assignment by TCRdb is unverifiable without DNA. Looked up from germline, CDR1 is LGHDT and CDR2 is YNNKEL (reference sequence). CDR3 length: 17 amino acids. The CDR3 spells CASSPGLAGAFGGELFF.

The chain links TRBV5-1 to TRBJ2-2; TCRdb names TRBD1, which stays unverified in the absence of DNA. Germline CDR1 SGHRS, CDR2 YFSETQ. CDR3 size: 16 residues. This chain's CDR3 is CASSLTLQGNTGELFF.

The genes are TRBV4-1 and TRBJ2-7; there is no DNA to check the TCRdb D call of TRBD1. CDR3 size: 14 residues. Looked up from germline, CDR1 is MGHRA and CDR2 is YSYEKL. This CDR3 is CASSQKAGGDEQYF.

V usage is TRBV27 and J usage is TRBJ1-1; TCRdb lists TRBD1, though no DNA is available to test this call. The CDR3 runs to 13 residues. The germline CDR1 and CDR2 sequences are MNHEY and SMNVEV (reference sequence). The CDR3 spells CATVNRGHTEAFF.

The chain recombines TRBV7-9 with TRBJ1-6; TCRdb outputs TRBD1, but without DNA this stays unchecked. The CDR3 spans 15 residues. In germline, CDR1 is SEHNR, CDR2 FQNEAQ (reference sequence). The CDR3 is CASSIGQGFNSPLHF.

This chain links TRBV25-1 with TRBJ2-7; the TCRdb D gene call, TRBD2, has no DNA to confirm it. Germline CDR1 reads MGHDK; CDR2 reads SYGVNS. The CDR3 has 13 residues. The CDR3 sequence: CATAAGLLSEQYF.

The V gene is TRBV18, the J gene TRBJ1-1; TCRdb's D gene call, TRBD1, goes unchecked for lack of DNA. Germline lookup yields CDR1 KGHSH and CDR2 LQKENI. The CDR3 spans 16 residues. CDR3 loop: CASSPGTGWGNTEAFF.

The chain links TRBV27 to TRBJ1-5. CDR1 and CDR2 (germline): MNHEY, SMNVEV (reference sequence). The CDR3 spans 13 residues. The chain's CDR3 is CASSGGPVEPQHF.

This rearrangement joins TRBV5-6 to TRBJ2-7; the D call of TRBD1 rests on TCRdb alone, since no DNA is present to check it. This CDR3 contains 15 residues. Germline values: CDR1 SGHDT, CDR2 YYEEEE. The CDR3 reads CASSLVGQGGSEQYF.

The chain carries TRBV6-4 and TRBJ2-3; TCRdb calls TRBD1, which cannot be checked without DNA. Germline assignment: CDR1 MRHNA and CDR2 SNTAGT. The CDR3 sequence is 13 residues long. CDR3 residues: CASSDSTGDTQYF.

The J gene is TRBJ2-5, the V gene TRBV5-6. The CDR3 runs 14 residues. Germline assignment: CDR1 SGHDT and CDR2 YYEEEE. CDR3 sequence: CASSFAGIQETQYF.